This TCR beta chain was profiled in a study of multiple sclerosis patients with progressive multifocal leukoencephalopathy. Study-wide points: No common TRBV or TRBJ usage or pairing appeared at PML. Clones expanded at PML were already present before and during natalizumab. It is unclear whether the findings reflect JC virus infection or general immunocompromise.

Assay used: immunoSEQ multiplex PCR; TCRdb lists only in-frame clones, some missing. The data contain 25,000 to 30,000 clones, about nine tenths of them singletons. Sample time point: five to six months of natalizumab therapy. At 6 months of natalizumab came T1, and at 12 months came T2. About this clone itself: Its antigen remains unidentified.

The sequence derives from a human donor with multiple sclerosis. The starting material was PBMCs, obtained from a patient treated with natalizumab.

The CDR3 here is CASNPTGTGEPQYF. The CDR3 DNA reads TGTGCCAGCAATCCGACCGGGACAGGGGAGCCGCAGTATTTT. The gene calls are TRBV25-1 and TRBJ2-3, with 10 bases identical to TRBD1. Germline V gene data show CDR1 as MGHDK and CDR2 as SYGVNS. Trimming at V came to 7 bases and at J to 10 bases, leaving 11 bases not matched to a gene. The CDR3 totals 14 residues.